Each of the 10 T cell receptor beta chains below was sequenced from the same sample in a study of CD8+ T cells in alopecia areata. Investigators isolated RNA and reverse transcribed it into cDNA to act as the sequencing template. Here immunoSEQ multiplex PCR was the method, and the copy in TCRdb shows in-frame clones only, minus some. The table lists approximately 160,000 clones, around three fifths of them singletons. Treatment here: oral pan-JAK inhibitor, 5-10 mg twice daily. This specimen was CD4+ T cells sorted from blood, taken at week 24, from a patient treated with tofacitinib. All receptors come from a human donor with alopecia areata.

The chain uses TRBV30 and TRBJ2-1; D tentatively fits TRBD1 or TRBD2 (5 bases each). The CDR3 consists of 13 residues. The V and J ends lost 0 bases and 13 bases respectively, with 16 bases between them. Looked up from germline, CDR1 is GTSNPN and CDR2 is SVGIG (reference sequence). The CDR3 nucleotides are TGTGCCTGGAGTGTCGAAACTTCGGGGCACCAGTTCTTC. It yields the protein CAWSVETSGHQFF.

V usage is TRBV4-1 and J usage is TRBJ2-3, with 9 bases aligning to TRBD2. V trimming: 5 bases; J trimming: 0 bases; junction bases outside the gene matches: 6. The V gene's germline CDR1 is MGHRA and CDR2 YSYEKL. The CDR3 runs to 16 residues. CDR3 DNA: TGCGCCAGCAGCTCCGGGCGGGGGGGGAGCACAGATACGCAGTATTTT. Its translation: CASSSGRGGSTDTQYF.

In its sample, this clone was seen once. The chain links TRBV27 to TRBJ1-5, with D possibly being TRBD1 (6 bases). The ends were cut back, 5 bases at V and 4 bases at J, with 12 bases in the middle. Germline assignment: CDR1 MNHEY and CDR2 SMNVEV (reference sequence). This CDR3 is 14 amino acids long. For the CDR3, the DNA is TGTGCCAGCAGTCCAAGGGGGTTTAATCAGCCCCAGCATTTT. As protein: CASSPRGFNQPQHF.

This clone was seen only a few times. The chain uses TRBV2 and TRBJ2-7; D may be TRBD2 (6 bases). From germline, CDR1 is SNHLY and CDR2 FYNNEI. V lost 0 bases and J 7 bases, leaving 13 bases between the germline ends. This CDR3 contains 14 residues. CDR3 DNA: TGTGCCAGCAGTGAAGCCCTTCGGAGGGCGGAGCAGTACTTC. As protein: CASSEALRRAEQYF.

A few counts support this clone. The chain combines TRBV5-1 with TRBJ2-5, with D possibly TRBD2 on 6 matching bases. Germline lookup yields CDR1 SGHRS and CDR2 YFSETQ. The CDR3 is 14 amino acids. Trimming cost V 4 bases and J 2 bases, with 12 bases left between them. CDR3: CASSPDGGQETQYF. DNA for the CDR3: TGCGCCAGCAGCCCCGATGGGGGGCAAGAGACCCAGTACTTC.

The rearrangement links TRBV29-1 to TRBJ1-2, with D perhaps TRBD1 (6 bases). With 4 bases removed from V and 7 bases from J, the gap between germline ends came to 19 bases. CDR1 SQVTM and CDR2 ANQGSEA come from the germline V gene. This CDR3 spans 14 amino acids. This CDR3 reads CSVVNRRGHSGYTF. CDR3 DNA: TGCAGCGTTGTCAACCGCCGGGGGCATTCTGGCTACACCTTC.

This clone was recorded a few times. The chain recombines TRBV10-3 with TRBJ2-7; 10 positions agree with TRBD1. Germline trimming cut 11 bases from V and 5 bases from J; bases unmatched to any gene: 6. Germline-derived CDR1 and CDR2 are ENHRY and SYGVKD. CDR3 length equals 12 residues. Here the CDR3 reads CASGDRGHEQYF. DNA for the CDR3: TGTGCCTCCGGGGACAGGGGCCACGAGCAGTACTTC.

Only a few counts were recorded for this clone. The CDR3 region has the DNA TGCAGCGTCACTAGCGGGGGGGTTGGTACGCAGTATTTT. Encoded protein: CSVTSGGVGTQYF. The rearrangement links TRBV29-1 to TRBJ2-3, with 13 nucleotides matching TRBD2. Germline assignment: CDR1 SQVTM and CDR2 ANQGSEA. The CDR3 covers 13 residues. Trimming at V came to 6 bases and at J to 8 bases, leaving 5 bases not matched to a gene.

Comments on this clone: One end of the junction does not line up with germline, which may come from a read error. The chain combines TRBV30 with TRBJ1-6; a possible D gene is TRBD1 (6 bases). Germline values: CDR1 GTSNPN, CDR2 SVGIG (reference sequence). The CDR3 runs to 14 residues. DNA for the CDR3: TGTACCTGGGTCAATGGGCAGGGGACTTCACCCCTCCACTTT. Protein product: CTWVNGQGTSPLHF.

V gene TRBV30 combines with J gene TRBJ2-7; D not certain. Per the germline V gene, CDR1 is GTSNPN and CDR2 is SVGIG (reference sequence). This CDR3 region has 13 residues. Trimming pared 2 bases from V and 1 base from J, leaving 9 bases between. The CDR3 nucleotides read TGTGCCTGGAGTCTCGAGAGGTCCTACGAGCAGTACTTC. The encoded protein is CAWSLERSYEQYF.